This T cell receptor (beta chain) was documented in a study of blood T cell repertoires in COVID-19. Study-wide context: Donors in the United States, Italy and Spain gave samples during acute or convalescent COVID-19. T cells, B-cell-depleted T cells, or PBMCs provided the cDNA or gDNA that served as material.

The germline V and J ends were trimmed by 2 bases and 6 bases, with 13 bases remaining between them. The CDR3 has 14 amino acids. The germline V gene has CDR1 MNHEY and CDR2 SVGEGT. Methods used by the authors: Amplification of reference gene primers was used by the study to estimate nucleated cell counts. Assay: immunoSEQ multiplex PCR; the TCRdb copy retains only in-frame clones and omits some. Clonal size and the V and J genes are those of that table, whereas D and trimming came from the DNA. The sample yields 400,000 to 550,000 clones, about 89% seen once. The receptor was isolated from a woman younger than 45 with acute or convalescent COVID-19. The chain recombines TRBV6-2 or TRBV6-3 with TRBJ1-1, with TRBD1 as a possible D gene (5 bases). The sequenced sample was peripheral blood. The CDR3 loop is CASSYLPGWSEAFF. The CDR3 DNA follows: TGTGCCAGCAGTTACCTTCCAGGGTGGTCTGAAGCTTTCTTT.